The rows below give T cell receptor beta chains drawn from one sample of a study of cytomegalovirus exposure and HLA in healthy donors. Method: immunoSEQ multiplex PCR; TCRdb's copy keeps in-frame clones and lacks some. The table has about 180,000 clones, around 80% seen once; the top ten hold under 7.5%. The specimen sequenced was PBMCs. The receptors shown here come from a man under 40 in good health and CMV-seropositive. The CDR3 runs from the conserved cysteine through the conserved F or W. The D gene is left open where the match is weak. Size is stated for part of the rows, as once, few or many counts, or as a class when the clone is expanded.

size	D	J	V	length	CDR3	DNA
-	-	TRBJ2-5	TRBV7-9	17	CASSPPPTEDLQETQYF	TGTGCCAGCAGTCCCCCCCCGACAGAGGACCTCCAAGAGACCCAGTACTTC
-	TRBD2	TRBJ2-1	TRBV11-2	18	CASSLEPSGGDIYNEQFF	TGTGCCAGCAGCTTAGAGCCTAGCGGGGGGGATATCTACAATGAGCAGTTCTTC
-	-	TRBJ2-2	TRBV5-1	15	CASSLDRAHTGELFF	TGCGCCAGCAGCTTGGACAGGGCCCACACCGGGGAGCTGTTTTTT
-	TRBD2	TRBJ2-2	TRBV13	18	CASSNKAGGDANTGELFF	TGTGCCAGCAGCAATAAGGCGGGGGGCGACGCGAACACCGGGGAGCTGTTTTTT
-	TRBD1	TRBJ2-5	TRBV2	16	CASSELWQGARETQYF	TGTGCCAGCAGTGAACTTTGGCAGGGGGCTCGAGAGACCCAGTACTTC
-	-	TRBJ1-6	TRBV9	14	CASSPSLGNSPLHF	TGTGCCAGCAGCCCCAGTCTAGGTAATTCACCCCTCCACTTT
-	TRBD1	TRBJ1-2	TRBV7-9	15	CASSSTGGESYGYTF	TGTGCCAGCAGCTCCACAGGGGGCGAATCCTATGGCTACACCTTC
-	-	TRBJ2-5	TRBV5-1	14	CASRSGGSEETQYF	TGCGCCAGCAGGTCTGGGGGCAGTGAAGAGACCCAGTACTTC
-	TRBD1	TRBJ1-4	TRBV27	15	CASSLAGTVNEKLFF	TGTGCCAGCAGTTTAGCTGGGACAGTTAATGAAAAACTGTTTTTT
-	-	TRBJ1-2	TRBV6-1	15	CASSFQTALVEGYTF	TGTGCCAGCAGCTTCCAAACAGCCCTCGTCGAGGGCTACACCTTC
few	TRBD2	TRBJ2-7	TRBV7-2	16	CASSLVAGGEDYEQYF	TGTGCCAGCAGCCTCGTGGCGGGGGGGGAAGACTACGAGCAGTACTTC
-	-	TRBJ1-4	TRBV25-1	16	CASSEFGPPGDEKLFF	TGTGCCAGCAGTGAATTTGGACCGCCCGGGGATGAAAAACTGTTTTTT
-	TRBD1	TRBJ2-5	TRBV4-2	14	CASSPGTAQETQYF	TGTGCCAGCAGCCCCGGGACAGCCCAAGAGACCCAGTACTTC
-	TRBD1	TRBJ1-5	TRBV9	15	CASSVTGASNQPQHF	TGTGCCAGCAGCGTGACAGGGGCCTCCAATCAGCCCCAGCATTTT
few	TRBD2	TRBJ2-3	TRBV6-1	15	CASSPAAGATDTQYF	TGTGCCAGCAGCCCAGCGGCGGGAGCCACAGATACGCAGTATTTT
few	TRBD2	TRBJ2-1	TRBV6-4	15	CASSDSSGSYNEQFF	TGTGCCAGCAGTGACTCTAGCGGGAGCTACAATGAGCAGTTCTTC
-	-	TRBJ1-1	TRBV28	14	CASSFTRGGTEAFF	TGTGCCAGCAGTTTTACTCGGGGGGGCACTGAAGCTTTCTTT
-	-	TRBJ2-1	TRBV4-3	14	CASSQKRSVNEQFF	TGCGCCAGCAGCCAGAAAAGAAGCGTGAATGAGCAGTTCTTC
once	-	TRBJ1-3	TRBV28	14	CASSFRGLWSTIYF	TGTGCCAGCAGTTTTAGAGGACTATGGAGCACCATATATTTT
-	TRBD2	TRBJ2-7	TRBV25-1	15	CASCPSSGRACEQYF	TGTGCCAGCTGCCCTTCTAGCGGGAGGGCCTGCGAGCAGTACTTC
-	-	TRBJ2-7	TRBV27	16	CASSPIFQASSYEQYF	TGTGCCAGCAGTCCAATCTTCCAGGCCAGCTCCTACGAGCAGTACTTC
few	-	TRBJ2-7	TRBV5-6	14	CASTLRTVGYEQYF	TGTGCCAGCACCCTTCGGACAGTCGGCTACGAGCAGTACTTC
-	TRBD1	TRBJ2-7	TRBV27	15	CASSPGQGASYEQYF	TGTGCCAGCAGTCCCGGACAGGGGGCGTCCTACGAGCAGTACTTC
-	-	TRBJ2-1	TRBV9	17	CASSVAGGTSPSNEQFF	TGTGCCAGCAGCGTAGCAGGGGGGACTAGTCCATCGAATGAGCAGTTCTTC
-	TRBD1	TRBJ2-2	TRBV5-1	17	CASSPGQGAVLAGELFF	TGCGCCAGCAGCCCTGGACAGGGGGCGGTTTTAGCCGGGGAGCTGTTTTTT